This TCR beta chain was observed in a study of cytomegalovirus exposure and HLA in healthy donors. Overall study: A previous analysis identified 95 million to 120 million unique TCR beta sequences derived from about 180 million T cells.

Vbeta (60) and Jbeta (13) primers were used in the PCR. The repertoire was sequenced with immunoSEQ multiplex PCR; TCRdb's copy has only in-frame clones and lacks some. Of 140,000 to 150,000 clones listed, roughly 80% are singletons. Details on this clone: The antigen is undetermined. The identical CDR3 is also encoded by other nucleotide sequences in the sample.

The CDR3 runs to 17 residues. The V gene end was trimmed by 3 bases and the J gene end by 4 bases; junction bases not matched to a gene: 9. CDR1 and CDR2 from the germline V gene are MDHEN and SYDVKM. Study findings and constraints: According to the study, about 180 TCR beta chains were cytomegalovirus-associated. Among the most significant clusters, several appeared linked to common viral pathogens in a later analysis.

The sequence was collected from a woman between 35 and 50 years old in good health and CMV-seropositive. The V and J genes are TRBV28 and TRBJ2-1; 10 bases map to TRBD2. Sequencing was carried out using PBMCs. DNA of the CDR3: TGTGCCAGCAGTTTGGTCCTAGCGGGGGCATCTTACAATGAGCAGTTCTTC. Its translation is CASSLVLAGASYNEQFF.